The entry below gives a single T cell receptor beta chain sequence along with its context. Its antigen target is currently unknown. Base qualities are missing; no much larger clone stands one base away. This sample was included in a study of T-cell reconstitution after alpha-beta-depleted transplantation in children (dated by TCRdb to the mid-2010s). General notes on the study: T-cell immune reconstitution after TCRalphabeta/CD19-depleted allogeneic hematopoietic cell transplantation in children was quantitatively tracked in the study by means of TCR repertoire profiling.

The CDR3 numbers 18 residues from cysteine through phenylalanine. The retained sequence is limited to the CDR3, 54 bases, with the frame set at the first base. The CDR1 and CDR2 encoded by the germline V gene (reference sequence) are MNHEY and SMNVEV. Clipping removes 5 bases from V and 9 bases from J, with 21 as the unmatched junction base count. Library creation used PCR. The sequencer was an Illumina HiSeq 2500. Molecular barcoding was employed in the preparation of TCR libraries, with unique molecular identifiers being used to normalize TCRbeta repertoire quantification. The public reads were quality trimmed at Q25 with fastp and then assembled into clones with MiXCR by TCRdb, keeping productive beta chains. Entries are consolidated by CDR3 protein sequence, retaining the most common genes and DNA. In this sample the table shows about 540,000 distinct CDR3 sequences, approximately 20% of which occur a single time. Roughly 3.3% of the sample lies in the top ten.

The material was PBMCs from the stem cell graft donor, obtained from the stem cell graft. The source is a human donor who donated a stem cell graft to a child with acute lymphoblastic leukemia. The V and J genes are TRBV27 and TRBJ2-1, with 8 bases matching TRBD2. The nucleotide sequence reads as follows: TGTGCCAGCAGTCCCAGCGTCGGGAGGGCCCGTCGGTGGGGTGAGCAGTTCTTC. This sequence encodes CASSPSVGRARRWGEQFF.